Listed here are 16 T cell receptor beta chains from one sample, sequenced in a study of blood T cell repertoires in COVID-19. Data came from immunoSEQ multiplex PCR; TCRdb stores just in-frame clones and leaves some out. Here the sample spans hundreds of thousands of clones, about nine tenths being singletons. The sample was PBMCs or T cells enriched from blood (not recorded which). All receptors derive from a woman in her twenties or thirties with acute COVID-19.

In its sample, this clone ranks as medium-sized. The J gene is TRBJ2-2, the V gene TRBV5-1, with 11 bases aligning to TRBD1. This CDR3 has 17 amino acids. V gave up 4 bases and J gave up 2 bases; unmatched junction bases: 7. Germline CDR1 reads SGHRS; CDR2 reads YFSETQ. CDR3 loop: CASSPRTGGENTGELFF. DNA for the CDR3: TGCGCCAGCAGCCCGAGGACAGGGGGCGAAAACACCGGGGAGCTGTTTTTT. The full variable domain, with the rest looked up from reference TRBV5-1 and TRBJ2-2, is KAGVTQTPRYLIKTRGQQVTLSCSPISGHRSVSWYQQTPGQGLQFLFEYFSETQRNKGNFPGRFSGRQFSNSRSEMNVSTLELGDSALYLCASSPRTGGENTGELFFGEGSRLTVL.

About this clone: Sequence at one end of the junction differs from germline and may be a read error. The chain is built from TRBV18 and TRBJ2-7, with D tentatively TRBD1 (5 bases). The CDR3 spans 14 residues. In germline, CDR1 is KGHSH, CDR2 LQKENI. The CDR3 DNA reads TGTGCCAGCTCACCACCGAATTATTGGAAGGACATCCACTTC. Amino acids: CASSPPNYWKDIHF.

The J gene is TRBJ2-1, the V gene TRBV7-2; D is perhaps TRBD2 (6 bases). This CDR3 region has 17 residues. Trimming took 5 bases from V and 4 from J, leaving 21 bases between them. CDR1 and CDR2 from the germline V gene are SGHTA and FQGNSA. DNA for the CDR3: TGTGCCAGCAGCACTATGGGGGGAGGAGGCCTATACAATGAGCAGTTCTTC. It codes for CASSTMGGGGLYNEQFF.

This clone was counted once. The rearrangement joins TRBV7-8 to TRBJ2-5; the match to TRBD2 covers 12 bases. V trimming: 5 bases; J trimming: 2 bases; junction bases outside the gene matches: 6. The length of the CDR3 is 16 residues. Germline V CDR1 and CDR2: SGHVS, FQNEAQ. CDR3 sequence reads: CASSKTSGRSQETQYF. CDR3 DNA sequence: TGTGCCAGCAGCAAGACTAGCGGGAGAAGTCAAGAGACCCAGTACTTC. Variable domain in full (rest from reference TRBV7-8 and TRBJ2-5): GAGVSQSPRYKVAKRGQDVALRCDPISGHVSLFWYQQALGQGPEFLTYFQNEAQLDKSGLPSDRFFAERPEGSVSTLKIQRTQQEDSAVYLCASSKTSGRSQETQYFGPGTRLLVL.

The gene calls are TRBV14 and TRBJ2-7; perhaps TRBD2 as D (5 bases). Trimming took 0 bases from V and 3 from J, leaving 12 bases between them. The CDR3 length is 15 residues. Looked up from germline, CDR1 is SGHDN and CDR2 is FVKESK. The CDR3 spells CASSQEKTRYYEQYF. For the CDR3, the DNA is TGTGCCAGCAGCCAAGAAAAAACTAGGTACTACGAGCAGTACTTC. Filled out from reference TRBV14 and TRBJ2-7, the complete variable domain reads EAGVTQFPSHSVIEKGQTVTLRCDPISGHDNLYWYRRVMGKEIKFLLHFVKESKQDESGMPNNRFLAERTGGTYSTLKVQPAELEDSGVYFCASSQEKTRYYEQYFGPGTRLTVT.

The chain joins TRBV5-1 to TRBJ2-1; a weak D match, TRBD2 (5 bases). Germline CDR1 and CDR2: SGHRS and YFSETQ. This CDR3 contains 15 residues. V was clipped by 0 bases and J by 5 bases, with 12 bases between them. CDR3 residues: CASSLGAGLDNEQFF. CDR3 sequence (DNA): TGCGCCAGCAGCTTGGGGGCCGGACTTGACAATGAGCAGTTCTTC.

Only a few counts were recorded for this clone. This chain uses TRBV9 with TRBJ1-2, with 8 bases identical to TRBD1. CDR1 is SGDLS and CDR2 is YYNGEE in the germline V gene. This CDR3 is 16 amino acids long. V was clipped by 3 bases and J by 0 bases; unmatched bases: 7. CDR3 residues: CASSGTGTGSNYGYTF. The CDR3 nucleotides read TGTGCCAGCAGCGGAACCGGGACAGGTTCTAACTATGGCTACACCTTC.

Concerning this clone: This specimen includes other DNA sequences encoding the same CDR3. The chain recombines TRBV15 with TRBJ1-6; no reliable D call. The germline V and J ends were trimmed by 1 base and 4 bases, with 5 bases remaining between them. Germline V gene lookup returns CDR1 LNHNV and CDR2 YYDKDF (reference sequence). The CDR3 runs to 14 residues. The CDR3 here is CATSRGEYNSPLHF. The CDR3 nucleotides are TGTGCCACCAGCAGAGGAGAGTATAATTCACCCCTCCACTTT.

The chain couples TRBV5-6 to TRBJ2-5; tentatively, D is TRBD1 (6 bases). CDR1 and CDR2 from the germline V gene are SGHDT and YYEEEE. The CDR3 is made up of 15 amino acids. The V end lost 1 base, the J end lost 5 bases, and 15 bases lay between the germline ends. CDR3 DNA: TGTGCCAGCAGCTTGAAAACAGGGCTCTTGGAGACCCAGTACTTC. Residues: CASSLKTGLLETQYF. Combining the CDR3 with reference TRBV5-6 and TRBJ2-5 gives the whole variable domain DAGVTQSPTHLIKTRGQQVTLRCSPKSGHDTVSWYQQALGQGPQFIFQYYEEEERQRGNFPDRFSGHQFPNYSSELNVNALLLGDSALYLCASSLKTGLLETQYFGPGTRLLVL.

This clone occurred once. The chain joins TRBV3-1 (or the pseudogene TRBV3-2) to TRBJ2-7; possible D gene TRBD1, 5 bases. This CDR3 spans 12 amino acids. Trimming stripped 6 bases from V and 0 bases from J, with 6 bases between. In germline, CDR1 is LGHDT, CDR2 YNNKEL (reference sequence). DNA of the CDR3: TGTGCCAGCAGACAGGACTCCTACGAGCAGTACTTC. Its translation is CASRQDSYEQYF.

CDR3 bases: TGTGCCAGCAGCTGGAGCGGGGACGGTGAAGCTTTCTTT. It is translated as CASSWSGDGEAFF. This rearrangement joins TRBV5-5 to TRBJ1-1, with D tentatively TRBD1 (5 bases). Germline loops: CDR1 SGHKS, CDR2 YYEKEE (reference sequence). V lost 3 bases and J lost 7, with 13 bases in between. The length of the CDR3 is 13 residues. Combining the CDR3 with reference TRBV5-5 and TRBJ1-1 gives the whole variable domain DAGVTQSPTHLIKTRGQQVTLRCSPISGHKSVSWYQQVLGQGPQFIFQYYEKEERGRGNFPDRFSARQFPNYSSELNVNALLLGDSALYLCASSWSGDGEAFFGQGTRLTVV.

The table lists this clone with a count of one. This chain joins TRBV5-1 and TRBJ2-1; 12 bases map to TRBD2. With 0 bases clipped from V and 7 bases from J, the junction kept 5 bases outside the gene matches. This CDR3 contains 16 residues. From germline, CDR1 is SGHRS and CDR2 YFSETQ. This chain's CDR3 is CASSLAGTSGQNEQFF. In nucleotides, the CDR3 is TGCGCCAGCAGCTTGGCCGGGACTAGCGGGCAAAATGAGCAGTTCTTC.

The rearrangement links TRBV9 to TRBJ1-3, with no clear D. CDR3 length: 13 residues. Germline V gene sequence: CDR1 SGDLS, CDR2 YYNGEE. V lost 4 bases, J lost 0 bases, and 5 bases lay in between. The CDR3 coding sequence is TGTGCCAGCAGCCCAGACTCTGGAAACACCATATATTTT. It specifies CASSPDSGNTIYF.

The chain couples TRBV27 to TRBJ1-5; the match to TRBD1 covers 8 bases. With 5 bases clipped from V and 7 bases from J, the junction kept 10 bases outside the gene matches. Germline CDR1 reads MNHEY; CDR2 reads SMNVEV (reference sequence). The CDR3 consists of 15 residues. CDR3 in amino acids: CASSARTGLDQPQHF. The CDR3 DNA sequence: TGTGCCAGCAGTGCCCGGACAGGGTTGGACCAGCCCCAGCATTTT.

V usage is TRBV14 and J usage is TRBJ2-3; 9 nucleotides line up with TRBD2. Losses at the gene ends were 0 bases for V and 4 bases for J; bases not matched to a gene: 8. Germline V gene lookup returns CDR1 SGHDN and CDR2 FVKESK. This CDR3 is 17 amino acids long. CDR3 bases: TGTGCCAGCAGCCAAGATGGGTTAGCGGGGGTAGCAGATACGCAGTATTTT. It translates to CASSQDGLAGVADTQYF.

The chain couples TRBV27 to TRBJ2-5, with 7 bases matching TRBD1. Germline-derived CDR1 and CDR2 are MNHEY and SMNVEV (reference sequence). J lost 3 bases, V lost 5 bases, and 6 bases had no gene match. The CDR3 consists of 14 residues. This CDR3 reads CASSAQGSEETQYF. Written as DNA, the CDR3 is TGTGCCAGCAGTGCACAGGGGTCCGAAGAGACCCAGTACTTC.